This TCR beta chain is from a study of T cell repertoires in cytomegalovirus infection (dated by TCRdb to about 2019). With respect to the entire study: Donor HLA type was relevant to the analysis, as public TCR beta signatures indicated carriage of CMV infection together with the matching HLA type. Study-wide findings and limitations: The ex vivo response was dominated by HLA-C-restricted CMV-specific TCR beta clonotypes, and the single most frequent clonotype in two of eight donors was supplied by these HLA-C-restricted clonotypes. Cumulative frequency of public TCR beta family members discriminated carriers of CMV infection plus the relevant HLA type in this cohort and an independent roughly 330-donor cohort.

About this clonotype: Its antigen is not yet known. The input lacks base qualities; no much larger clone sits a single base away.

Sequencing was performed on an Illumina HiSeq 1500. TCRdb cleaned the public reads at Q25 with fastp, built clones with MiXCR and kept in-frame beta chains. Records with the same CDR3 protein are collapsed into one entry carrying the most frequent genes and DNA. The sample table shows 630,000 or so distinct CDR3 sequences, and roughly 24% are seen once. Of the sample, around 8% falls within the top ten clones. CDR1 and CDR2 (LGHNA, YNFKEQ) derive from the germline V gene. V is pared back by 0 bases and J by 13 bases, with 4 bases lying between the germline termini. Spanning cysteine to phenylalanine, the CDR3 consists of 10 amino acids. Just CDR3 DNA is preserved here, 30 bases in frame from base 1.

This receptor was taken from a human donor in good health (CMV status not recorded). Some clones in this sample may be carry-over from other donors' samples. The rearranged segments are TRBV4-2 and TRBJ2-1; there is no confident call for the D gene. The material sequenced was CD8+ T cells from PBMCs. CDR3 protein: CASSQEEQFF. The DNA sequence is TGTGCCAGCAGCCAAGAAGAACAGTTCTTC.